This TCR beta chain was identified during a study of blood T cell repertoires in COVID-19. Germline CDR1 and CDR2: LGHDT and YNNKEL (reference sequence). Trimming left V 4 bases short and J 2 bases short, with 26 bases between. CDR3 length: 19 amino acids. This table comes from immunoSEQ multiplex PCR, and its TCRdb copy is limited to in-frame clones, with some not included. The sample has around 700,000 clones; approximately 90% are singletons. The sample was peripheral blood. The J gene is TRBJ1-1, the V gene TRBV3-1 (or the pseudogene TRBV3-2); a possible D gene is TRBD1 (5 bases). The origin of this receptor is a woman aged 18-30 years with acute or convalescent COVID-19. Here the CDR3 reads CASSLRDLGASPHNTEAFF. The CDR3 DNA follows: TGTGCCAGCAGCCTCAGGGATTTAGGGGCTTCCCCGCATAACACTGAAGCTTTCTTT.